This passage covers 32 T cell receptor beta chains from one sample sequenced in a study of blood T cell repertoires in COVID-19. This table comes from immunoSEQ multiplex PCR, and its TCRdb copy is limited to in-frame clones, with some not included. The data hold 200,000 to 250,000 clones, with around 82% observed a single time. What was sequenced was peripheral blood. The source is a middle-aged woman with acute or convalescent COVID-19.

Here the CDR3 reads CAWSVGTGVYGYTF. CDR3 sequence (DNA): TGTGCCTGGAGTGTCGGGACAGGCGTCTATGGCTACACCTTC. The chain employs TRBV30 and TRBJ1-2, with TRBD1 identical over 8 bases. The CDR3 spans 14 residues. V was pared by 0 bases and J by 4 bases, with 4 bases of the junction left unmatched. Germline V lookup: CDR1 GTSNPN, CDR2 SVGIG (reference sequence).

CDR3 nucleotide sequence: TGTGCCAGCAGCTTGGGGGACAGGTTATCCAAAAACATTCAGTACTTC. Protein sequence: CASSLGDRLSKNIQYF. V is TRBV5-8 and J is TRBJ2-4, with TRBD1 matching over 8 bases. V dropped 0 bases and J dropped 2; count of bases not matched to a gene: 4. The CDR3 has 16 amino acids. Germline loops: CDR1 SGHTS, CDR2 YDEGEE.

This chain joins TRBV7-2 and TRBJ1-3; 12 nucleotides align to TRBD1. Per germline, CDR1 SGHTA and CDR2 FQGNSA. The CDR3 totals 17 residues. The trim removed 4 bases at V and 8 bases at J, leaving 12 bases unmatched. This CDR3 reads CASSSPTGQGARDTIYF. In DNA form, the CDR3 reads TGTGCCAGCAGCTCTCCCACGGGACAGGGGGCACGGGACACCATATATTTT. Full variable domain (remainder filled in from reference TRBV7-2 and TRBJ1-3): GAGVSQSPSNKVTEKGKDVELRCDPISGHTALYWYRQSLGQGLEFLIYFQGNSAPDKSGLPSDRFSAERTGGSVSTLTIQRTQQEDSAVYLCASSSPTGQGARDTIYFGEGSWLTVV.

This chain links TRBV19 with TRBJ2-3; 7 bases match TRBD1. The CDR3 totals 14 residues. V lost 8 bases and J lost 2; bases outside the gene matches: 7. Germline V gene lookup returns CDR1 LNHDA and CDR2 SQIVND (reference sequence). CDR3 protein: CASRDRPTTDTQYF. The DNA of the CDR3 is TGTGCCAGTCGGGACAGACCGACCACAGATACGCAGTATTTT.

This rearrangement joins TRBV14 to TRBJ2-7; TRBD1 matches 7 bases. Germline trimming cut 0 bases from V and 0 bases from J; bases unmatched to any gene: 2. The CDR3 loop spans 15 amino acids. The germline gives CDR1 SGHDN, CDR2 FVKESK. The CDR3 here is CASSQEDRFSYEQYF. The DNA of the CDR3 is TGTGCCAGCAGCCAAGAGGACAGGTTCTCCTACGAGCAGTACTTC.

The count of this clone is one. The gene calls are TRBV9 and TRBJ2-3, with TRBD1 matching over 9 bases. Trimming cost V 4 bases and J 9 bases; bases outside gene matches: 12. Per germline, CDR1 SGDLS and CDR2 YYNGEE. This CDR3 is 15 amino acids long. The CDR3 DNA follows: TGTGCCAGCAGCCCCCGGGACAGGGCAACAGTGACGCAGTATTTT. Translation gives CASSPRDRATVTQYF.

V is TRBV24-1 and J is TRBJ1-4, with 7 bases identical to TRBD1. The germline V gene encodes CDR1 KGHDR and CDR2 SFDVKD. The CDR3 has 16 amino acids. V gave up 4 bases and J gave up 3 bases; unmatched junction bases: 7. CDR3 bases: TGTGCCACCAGTGACCCTCAGGGGGAGGCTAATGAAAAACTGTTTTTT. It encodes CATSDPQGEANEKLFF.

V is TRBV20-1 and J is TRBJ2-3; D perhaps matches TRBD2 (6 bases). The CDR3 has 14 amino acids. CDR1 and CDR2 from the germline V gene are DFQATT and SNEGSKA (reference sequence). V lost 3 bases, J lost 1 base, and 11 bases lay in between. The CDR3 spells CSASRGTGTDTQYF. Here the CDR3 DNA reads TGCAGTGCTAGTAGAGGGACTGGCACAGATACGCAGTATTTT.

In this sample, this clone turned up once. The J gene is TRBJ2-2, the V gene TRBV6-7; the D gene is possibly TRBD1 (6 bases). TRBV6-7 qualifies as an ORF whose function is uncertain. V was pared by 9 bases and J by 0 bases, with 14 bases between. This CDR3 has 15 amino acids. CDR3 coding DNA: TGTGCCAGAAAACACAGGGCCGCGAACACCGGGGAGCTGTTTTTT. Residues: CARKHRAANTGELFF.

The chain has TRBV27 and TRBJ2-5, with TRBD1 matching 8 bases. Germline CDR1 MNHEY, CDR2 SMNVEV (reference sequence). This CDR3 spans 14 amino acids. V lost 8 bases, J lost 3 bases, and 8 bases stayed unmatched. The CDR3, as DNA: TGTGCCAGCGGACGGACAGGGCGGGAAGAGACCCAGTACTTC. Its translation is CASGRTGREETQYF.

CDR3 amino acids: CAWSAWDRGPSEQYF. CDR3 in DNA: TGTGCCTGGAGTGCTTGGGACAGGGGGCCCTCTGAGCAGTACTTC. This chain links TRBV30 with TRBJ2-7; 12 nucleotides match TRBD1. The V gene's germline CDR1 is GTSNPN and CDR2 SVGIG (reference sequence). The length of the CDR3 is 15 residues. Unmatched junction bases numbered 8, after V lost 1 base and J lost 7 bases.

CDR3 sequence (DNA): TGTGCCAGCAGCCCCAGTACTACAGGGAATAGCAATCAGCCCCAGCATTTT. This translates into CASSPSTTGNSNQPQHF. The rearrangement joins TRBV6-2 or TRBV6-3 to TRBJ1-5, with D tentatively TRBD1 (6 bases). V was clipped by 6 bases and J by 0 bases, with 18 bases between them. This CDR3 region has 17 residues. From germline, CDR1 is MNHEY and CDR2 SVGEGT.

The chain links TRBV6-1 to TRBJ2-7; D possibly corresponds to TRBD1 (5 bases). CDR3 length equals 13 residues. Germline V gene sequence: CDR1 MNHNS, CDR2 SASEGT. Trimming took off 2 bases at V and 4 bases at J, with 9 bases between the two ends. CDR3: CASSETRQYEQYF. The CDR3 DNA reads as TGTGCCAGCAGTGAAACCCGACAGTACGAGCAGTACTTC.

The chain employs TRBV5-1 and TRBJ1-6, with 9 bases fitting TRBD1. CDR3 length: 16 residues. J gave up 7 bases and V 4 bases, and 9 bases lay outside the gene matches. Germline V gives CDR1 SGHRS, CDR2 YFSETQ. The CDR3 protein is CASSPDPGTGNSPLHF. The CDR3 nucleotides read TGCGCCAGCAGCCCGGATCCCGGGACAGGGAATTCACCCCTCCACTTT.

The CDR3 sequence: CASMVGTVNTEAFF. CDR3 DNA sequence: TGTGCCAGTATGGTTGGTACGGTGAACACTGAAGCTTTCTTT. The chain couples TRBV19 to TRBJ1-1; no firm D call. Germline CDR1 is LNHDA and CDR2 is SQIVND (reference sequence). The V and J ends lost 7 bases and 0 bases respectively, with 12 bases between them. This CDR3 is 14 amino acids long.

The rearrangement uses TRBV6-2 or TRBV6-3 and TRBJ2-1; TRBD2 agrees at 9 bases. The CDR3 runs to 15 residues. Trimming took 2 bases from V and 10 from J; bases not matched to a gene: 9. Per germline, CDR1 MNHEY and CDR2 SVGEGT. The CDR3 nucleotides are TGTGCCAGCAGTTACATGGCGGGAGGGCCAAAAGAGCAGTTCTTC. Encoded protein: CASSYMAGGPKEQFF.

Here the CDR3 DNA reads TGTGCCAGCAGTGAGAGAGGGACACCAAATGAGCAGTTCTTC. This encodes CASSERGTPNEQFF. This rearrangement joins TRBV2 to TRBJ2-1; D possibly corresponds to TRBD1 (6 bases). The germline V gene encodes CDR1 SNHLY and CDR2 FYNNEI. Trimming stripped 3 bases from V and 7 bases from J, with 13 bases between. The CDR3 covers 14 residues.

The chain uses TRBV18 and TRBJ2-3; 9 bases fit TRBD2. The CDR3 extends over 16 amino acids. Germline CDR1 is KGHSH and CDR2 is LQKENI. V was pared by 2 bases and J by 3 bases, with 6 bases of the junction left unmatched. This CDR3 is CASSPSAGGRTDTQYF. The DNA for the CDR3 is TGTGCCAGCTCACCAAGTGCGGGGGGGAGGACAGATACGCAGTATTTT.

This clone was recorded only once. The V and J genes are TRBV9 and TRBJ2-7; TRBD1 agrees at 10 bases. The CDR3 loop spans 15 amino acids. Germline CDR1 is SGDLS and CDR2 is YYNGEE. Trimming removed 4 bases from V and 4 bases from J; junction bases left unmatched: 8. The CDR3 protein is CASSSPTGGWYEQYF. CDR3 DNA: TGTGCCAGCAGCTCCCCGACAGGGGGCTGGTACGAGCAGTACTTC.

The chain is built from TRBV27 and TRBJ2-7; 9 nucleotides align to TRBD1. The CDR3 spans 18 residues. Trimming removed 6 bases from V and 5 bases from J; junction bases left unmatched: 20. Germline-derived CDR1 and CDR2 are MNHEY and SMNVEV (reference sequence). In DNA form, the CDR3 reads TGTGCCAGCAGCAGAAGTAGATCCGGGACAGGGAAAATCCACGAGCAGTACTTC. It specifies CASSRSRSGTGKIHEQYF.

The V gene is TRBV18, the J gene TRBJ1-2; 9 bases line up with TRBD1. V lost 0 bases, J lost 8 bases, and 4 bases stayed unmatched. The germline V gene has CDR1 KGHSH and CDR2 LQKENI. The CDR3 runs to 14 residues. CDR3 coding DNA: TGTGCCAGCTCACCACCTACAGGGGGCTGGGGCTACACCTTC. It translates to CASSPPTGGWGYTF. The complete variable domain, with remaining parts taken from reference TRBV18 and TRBJ1-2, reads NAGVMQNPRHLVRRRGQEARLRCSPMKGHSHVYWYRQLPEEGLKFMVYLQKENIIDESGMPKERFSAEFPKEGPSILRIQQVVRGDSAAYFCASSPPTGGWGYTFGSGTRLTVV.

Of note for this clone: The identical CDR3 is also encoded by other nucleotide sequences in the sample. This chain uses TRBV11-2 with TRBJ1-5, with TRBD1 matching over 8 bases. With V trimmed by 1 base and J by 6 bases, 2 bases remained unmatched. This CDR3 contains 14 residues. Germline assignment: CDR1 SGHAT and CDR2 FQNNGV. The CDR3 region is CASSLGTGGQPQHF. As DNA, the CDR3 is TGTGCCAGCAGCTTAGGTACAGGGGGTCAGCCCCAGCATTTT.

The chain employs TRBV5-4 and TRBJ2-1, with TRBD1 identical over 11 bases. This CDR3 region has 16 residues. V shed 3 bases and J 0 bases; nucleotides not matched to a gene: 2. The germline V gene has CDR1 SGHNT and CDR2 YYREEE (reference sequence). CDR3 coding DNA: TGTGCCAGCAGCTGGGGACAGGGGGTCTCCTACAATGAGCAGTTCTTC. Its protein product is CASSWGQGVSYNEQFF.

This chain connects TRBV6-5 to TRBJ2-7; D perhaps matches TRBD2 (6 bases). Per the germline V gene, CDR1 is MNHEY and CDR2 is SVGAGI. This CDR3 region has 15 residues. The germline V and J ends were trimmed by 6 bases and 3 bases, with 18 bases remaining between them. The CDR3 spells CASSNPSTSVYEQYF. The CDR3 nucleotides read TGTGCCAGCAGCAACCCCTCGACTAGTGTCTACGAGCAGTACTTC.

The genes are TRBV6-1 and TRBJ1-1, with TRBD1 matching over 12 bases. Trimming removed 0 bases from V and 5 bases from J; junction bases left unmatched: 7. The V gene's germline CDR1 is MNHNS and CDR2 SASEGT. CDR3 size: 17 residues. CDR3 sequence reads: CASSEARDRGPWTEAFF. The CDR3 DNA follows: TGTGCCAGCAGTGAAGCAAGGGACAGGGGGCCTTGGACTGAAGCTTTCTTT.

V and J are TRBV11-3 and TRBJ2-1; 8 nucleotides align to TRBD2. The V gene end was trimmed by 5 bases and the J gene end by 9 bases; junction bases not matched to a gene: 6. The CDR3 totals 13 residues. Germline CDR1 SGHNT, CDR2 YENEEA. CDR3 in amino acids: CASSLFLAGEQFF. The CDR3 DNA reads as TGTGCCAGCAGCCTATTCCTAGCGGGTGAGCAGTTCTTC.

V and J are TRBV5-1 and TRBJ1-1; D is uncertain. The CDR3 is 13 amino acids. The V end was cut by 4 bases, the J end by 6 bases, with 13 bases between. Germline V gene sequence: CDR1 SGHRS, CDR2 YFSETQ. The chain's CDR3 is CASSPPGSPEAFF. Written as DNA, the CDR3 is TGCGCCAGCAGCCCGCCGGGATCCCCTGAAGCTTTCTTT. The entire variable domain, with the rest obtained from reference TRBV5-1 and TRBJ1-1, is as follows: KAGVTQTPRYLIKTRGQQVTLSCSPISGHRSVSWYQQTPGQGLQFLFEYFSETQRNKGNFPGRFSGRQFSNSRSEMNVSTLELGDSALYLCASSPPGSPEAFFGQGTRLTVV.

This clone has more than one count but fewer than ten. The genes are TRBV30 and TRBJ1-2, with 8 bases lining up with TRBD1. The CDR3 has 14 residues. Germline CDR1 is GTSNPN and CDR2 is SVGIG (reference sequence). The trim removed 4 bases at V and 4 bases at J, leaving 8 bases unmatched. CDR3 amino acids: CAWTRTGGIYGYTF. Written as DNA, the CDR3 is TGTGCCTGGACGAGAACAGGGGGGATCTATGGCTACACCTTC.

The V and J genes are TRBV3-1 (or the pseudogene TRBV3-2) and TRBJ2-1; 9 positions match TRBD2. The germline CDR1 and CDR2 sequences are LGHDT and YNNKEL (reference sequence). The CDR3 covers 15 residues. V trimming: 4 bases; J trimming: 6 bases; junction bases outside the gene matches: 7. CDR3 coding DNA: TGTGCCAGCAGCCTGAGCGGGAGGACGGGCAATGAGCAGTTCTTC. This gives the protein CASSLSGRTGNEQFF.

The rearrangement links TRBV7-9 to TRBJ2-7, with TRBD1 as a possible D gene (6 bases). CDR1 is SEHNR, CDR2 FQNEAQ, per germline (reference sequence). The V end lost 5 bases, the J end lost 1 base, and 21 bases lay between the germline ends. The CDR3 runs to 17 residues. The CDR3 coding sequence is TGTGCCAGCAGCCCCCGGCTCCCGAGGACAGTTTCCTACGAGCAGTACTTC. It yields the protein CASSPRLPRTVSYEQYF. The full variable domain, in which reference TRBV7-9 and TRBJ2-7 provide the parts outside the CDR3, is DTGVSQNPRHKITKRGQNVTFRCDPISEHNRLYWYRQTLGQGPEFLTYFQNEAQLEKSRLLSDRFSAERPKGSFSTLEIQRTEQGDSAMYLCASSPRLPRTVSYEQYFGPGTRLTVT.

V and J are TRBV13 and TRBJ2-5; weak D call: TRBD2 (7 bases). The length of the CDR3 is 16 residues. Trimming shortened V by 1 base and J by 4 bases, and 16 bases separated the two germline ends. Germline-derived CDR1 and CDR2 are PRHDT and FYEKMQ (reference sequence). CDR3 amino acids: CASSLVPGGGGETQYF. The DNA for the CDR3 is TGTGCCAGCAGCTTAGTACCAGGAGGGGGGGGAGAGACCCAGTACTTC.

V is TRBV7-2 and J is TRBJ1-2; TRBD1 matches at 8 bases. There are 13 residues in the CDR3. Germline V gene sequence: CDR1 SGHTA, CDR2 FQGNSA. V dropped 4 bases and J dropped 6; count of bases not matched to a gene: 4. In DNA, the CDR3 is TGTGCCAGCAGCTACGACAGGGGAAATGGCTACACCTTC. Translating it yields CASSYDRGNGYTF. The variable domain in full, with the rest retrieved from reference TRBV7-2 and TRBJ1-2, is GAGVSQSPSNKVTEKGKDVELRCDPISGHTALYWYRQSLGQGLEFLIYFQGNSAPDKSGLPSDRFSAERTGGSVSTLTIQRTQQEDSAVYLCASSYDRGNGYTFGSGTRLTVV.